This T cell receptor beta chain comes out of a study of monozygotic twins with inflammatory bowel disease. Points from the study as a whole: Extra variability in the repertoires of patients may have come from differing immunosuppressive treatments. Distinct T cell subtypes could not be told apart.

CDR1 and CDR2 (germline): LGHDT, YNNKEL (reference sequence). The CDR3 is 14 amino acids. Notes on this clonotype: The antigen is not known.

TCRdb reanalyzed the 5' RACE reads, giving one entry per CDR3 protein sequence and no DNA. The sample table sets out 400,000 to 500,000 distinct CDR3 sequences. This TCR was sampled from a human donor with ulcerative colitis or Crohn's disease, or a healthy co-twin of an affected twin (not recorded which). The V and J genes are TRBV3-1 and TRBJ1-1; the TCRdb D gene call, TRBD1, has no DNA to confirm it. Sequencing was performed on blood. The CDR3 reads CASSQRDRVGEAFF.